The 2 T cell receptor beta chains reported below all come from one sample, sequenced in a study of blood T cell repertoires in COVID-19. The protocol was immunoSEQ multiplex PCR, while the TCRdb copy is restricted to in-frame clones and leaves out a portion. The data show around 320,000 clones, approximately 90% seen once. Sequencing input: peripheral blood. The receptors come from a man younger than 35 with active or convalescent COVID-19.

V gene TRBV28 combines with J gene TRBJ2-7; 12 bases map to TRBD2. The germline V gene has CDR1 MDHEN and CDR2 SYDVKM. The CDR3 has 17 residues. J was trimmed by 7 bases and V by 8 bases; bases with no gene match: 18. The CDR3: CASALDSTSGRPLEQYF. In nucleotides, the CDR3 is TGTGCCAGCGCCTTGGACTCGACTAGCGGGAGACCTTTAGAGCAGTACTTC.

This rearrangement joins TRBV5-1 to TRBJ2-5, with D possibly TRBD1 on 5 matching bases. Trimming left V 4 bases short and J 4 bases short, with 11 bases between. Per the germline V gene, CDR1 is SGHRS and CDR2 is YFSETQ. CDR3 length: 13 residues. The CDR3, as DNA: TGCGCCAGCAGCAACTCGCAGGGAGAGACCCAGTACTTC. Its translation: CASSNSQGETQYF. The full variable domain, rest sourced from reference TRBV5-1 and TRBJ2-5, is KAGVTQTPRYLIKTRGQQVTLSCSPISGHRSVSWYQQTPGQGLQFLFEYFSETQRNKGNFPGRFSGRQFSNSRSEMNVSTLELGDSALYLCASSNSQGETQYFGPGTRLLVL.